This entry features one T cell receptor (beta chain) sequence. This specimen belongs to a study of CD8 T cells in Susac syndrome. The CDR3 spans 14 residues. V dropped 6 bases and J dropped 3; count of bases not matched to a gene: 4. Looked up from germline, CDR1 is MGHDK and CDR2 is SYGVNS. The authors reverse transcribed 0.5 to 1 ug RNA with random hexamers. TCRdb processed the immunoSEQ multiplex PCR reads anew with MiXCR; each CDR3 protein has one entry. The sample has about 210,000 distinct CDR3 sequences, 95% seen once. Negative isolation yielded CD8+ and CD4+ T cells; FACS enriched TEMRA cells. Input material: CD4+ T cells from PBMCs. V gene TRBV25-1 combines with J gene TRBJ2-7; 11 nucleotides line up with TRBD2. This TCR was sampled from a human donor with multiple sclerosis. CDR3 coding DNA: TGTGCCAGCAGCCTGGGGACTAGCGGCTACGAGCAGTACTTC. The encoded protein is CASSLGTSGYEQYF.